This T cell receptor beta chain derives from a study of blood T cell repertoires in COVID-19. The overall study: Two negative PCRs, clearance, or symptom resolution characterized the recovered Cohort 3 donors. COVID-19 samples from acute and convalescent phases originated in the United States, Italy and Spain.

Self-reported history from a screening survey and questionnaire set each donor's cohort. Methods used by the authors: The authors estimated nucleated cell counts from reference gene primer amplification. Some clones are missing from TCRdb's copy, which holds only in-frame ones; the method was immunoSEQ multiplex PCR. The V and J calls and clone size come from that table; D and trimming were worked out from the DNA. Found here are approximately 200,000 clones, around 86% of them singletons; the top ten hold 7% to 9%. CDR3 length equals 14 residues. V lost 3 bases to trimming and J lost 4 bases; unmatched junction nucleotides: 3. From germline, CDR1 is LNHNV and CDR2 YYDKDF (reference sequence).

The chain links TRBV15 to TRBJ2-1; 7 bases agree with TRBD1. The receptor was isolated from a man aged 25-45 years in a cohort exposed to, infected with or recovered from COVID-19 (not recorded which). The material sequenced was PBMCs or T cells enriched from blood (not recorded which). The CDR3 coding sequence is TGTGCCACCAGCAGGGGACAGAGTTACAATGAGCAGTTCTTC. Its translation: CATSRGQSYNEQFF.